These T cell receptor beta chains were read from a single sample in a study of blood T cell repertoires in COVID-19. The data were produced by immunoSEQ multiplex PCR, yet TCRdb's version contains in-frame clones alone and is incomplete. Of about 28,000 clones listed, roughly 85% are singletons. Material: peripheral blood. These TCRs come from a human donor in a cohort sampled during active COVID-19. Each CDR3 is given with its conserved first and last residue. Fields, in order: D gene, V gene, clone size, J gene, CDR3 DNA, CDR3 protein. A D gene is named only where the DNA matches it firmly. Some rows have no size entry. The others give once, few or many, or a class for an expanded clone.

>TRBD1|TRBV6-5|-|TRBJ2-3
TGTGCCAGCAGTTACTCGCGGACAGGGGGCTCAGATACGCAGTATTTT
CASSYSRTGGSDTQYF
>TRBD1|TRBV27|-|TRBJ1-5
TGTGCCAGCAACCCCACAGGGGCGGTTCGGGGCAATCAGCCCCAGCATTTT
CASNPTGAVRGNQPQHF
>-|TRBV4-1|-|TRBJ1-4
TGCGCCAGCAGCCATGGGGCAGGAACTAATGAAAAACTGTTTTTT
CASSHGAGTNEKLFF
>-|TRBV18|-|TRBJ2-7
TGTGCCAGCTCGCGTAGCCGGTCCCTCTCCTACGAGCAGTACTTC
CASSRSRSLSYEQYF
>TRBD2|TRBV5-6|once|TRBJ2-3
TGTGCCAGCAGCCCACGGACTAGCGGGGGGGTTTACACAGATACGCAGTATTTT
CASSPRTSGGVYTDTQYF
>TRBD2|TRBV29-1|-|TRBJ2-3
TGCAGCTCCCTGGGACTAGCGGGGGGGCCTACAGATACGCAGTATTTT
CSSLGLAGGPTDTQYF
>-|TRBV7-9|-|TRBJ2-6
TGTGCCAGCAGTTACATCCGGGGCAGGGGTGCTGGGGCCAACGTCCTGACTTTC
CASSYIRGRGAGANVLTF
>-|TRBV30|-|TRBJ1-5
TGTGCCTGGAGTCCTGGAACGGGTCAGCCCCAGCATTTT
CAWSPGTGQPQHF
>-|TRBV4-2|-|TRBJ2-2
TGTGCCAGCAGCCAACCCCCGGGATCAATTAACACCGGGGAGCTGTTTTTT
CASSQPPGSINTGELFF
>-|TRBV7-2|-|TRBJ1-2
TGTGCCAGCAGCTTAGCCCTACCAGGGCAAGGCTATGGCTACACCTTC
CASSLALPGQGYGYTF
>TRBD1|TRBV5-1|-|TRBJ1-4
TGCGCCAGCAGCTTGGCTCGGGACAGGGGGCGTTTTGAAAAACTGTTTTTT
CASSLARDRGRFEKLFF
>-|TRBV6-5|few|TRBJ2-7
TGTGCCAGCAGTTTGGACGACAGAGGGGGTAGTTACGAGCAGTACTTC
CASSLDDRGGSYEQYF
>TRBD1|TRBV27|-|TRBJ1-2
TGTGCCAGCTCTGGGGCTGGGACAGGGGGTGGCTACACCTTC
CASSGAGTGGGYTF
>-|TRBV6-5|-|TRBJ2-1
TGTGCCAGCAGCCTTCTACAGGGAACCCCCAATGAGCAGTTCTTC
CASSLLQGTPNEQFF
>-|TRBV5-1|-|TRBJ2-3
TGCGCCAGCAGCCTCGACAGGCCCGGCACAGATACGCAGTATTTT
CASSLDRPGTDTQYF
>-|TRBV18|-|TRBJ2-7
TGTGCCAGCTCACCCGGTTCAGGGGCATTTTACGAGCAGTACTTC
CASSPGSGAFYEQYF
>-|TRBV7-2|-|TRBJ2-7
TGTGCCAGCAGCTTCAGGGCAGGGGTCTCCTACGAGCAGTACTTC
CASSFRAGVSYEQYF
>TRBD1|TRBV5-8|-|TRBJ2-7
TGTGCCAGCAGCTTCGGGACAGGTTCCTACGAGCAGTACTTC
CASSFGTGSYEQYF
>TRBD2|TRBV9|-|TRBJ2-5
TGTGCCAGCAGCCCCCAGCGGGGGGGAATGAAAGAGACCCAGTACTTC
CASSPQRGGMKETQYF
>-|TRBV5-1|-|TRBJ1-3
TGCGCCAGCAGCTTGGAGCCACAGGACGTCTCTGGAAACACCATATATTTT
CASSLEPQDVSGNTIYF
>-|TRBV6-4|-|TRBJ1-2
TGTGCCAGCAGTGACATGCTCGGGTCGGATGGCTACACCTTC
CASSDMLGSDGYTF
>-|TRBV30|once|TRBJ1-6
TGTGCCTGGCAGGGTCCCATCAATTCACCCCTCCACTTT
CAWQGPINSPLHF
>-|TRBV7-2|-|TRBJ1-4
TGTGCCAGCAGCTTAGCTAGGCAGGGAGGTGAAAAACTGTTTTTT
CASSLARQGGEKLFF
>TRBD1|TRBV7-2|few|TRBJ2-5
TGTGCCAGCAGCCGGGACAGGGGTGGAGAGACCCAGTACTTC
CASSRDRGGETQYF
>-|TRBV4-1|-|TRBJ1-3
TGCGCCAGCAGCCAAGATCGAGAGTCCGGAAACACCATATATTTT
CASSQDRESGNTIYF
>TRBD2|TRBV7-2|-|TRBJ2-3
TGTGCCAGCAGCCAGACTAGCGGGGGGGGCGGGAGCACAGATACGCAGTATTTT
CASSQTSGGGGSTDTQYF
>TRBD2|TRBV14|-|TRBJ2-7
TGTGCCAGCAGCCAAGATCGTCTAGCGGGGATGCACGAGCAGTACTTC
CASSQDRLAGMHEQYF
>-|TRBV24-1|-|TRBJ2-5
TGTGCCACGGGAGGACACTACCAAGAGACCCAGTACTTC
CATGGHYQETQYF
>TRBD1|TRBV6-1|-|TRBJ1-4
TGTGCCAGCAGTGAAGTCGGAGGGGGCTTTGCTAATGAAAAACTGTTTTTT
CASSEVGGGFANEKLFF
>-|TRBV1|once|TRBJ2-3
TGCACCAGCAGCCAAGACGTATGCAGCGGAACCACAGATACGCAGTATTTT
CTSSQDVCSGTTDTQYF
>-|TRBV19|-|TRBJ2-7
TGTGCCAGTAGATCCGAACGGGGCTACGAGCAGTACTTC
CASRSERGYEQYF
>-|TRBV6-5|-|TRBJ1-1
TGTGCCAGCAGTTCCGGAGGGCCCCACACTGAAGCTTTCTTT
CASSSGGPHTEAFF
>TRBD2|TRBV7-6|-|TRBJ2-1
TGTGCCAGCAGCCTCGGGACTAGCGGTTACAATGAGCAGTTCTTC
CASSLGTSGYNEQFF
>-|TRBV19|-|TRBJ2-2
TGTGCCAGTAGTTCCGGACGGGGTAGCGGCACCGGGGAGCTGTTTTTT
CASSSGRGSGTGELFF
>-|TRBV20-1|-|TRBJ1-5
TGCAGTGCTAGTCTAACACCCAGGGGCCCCAATCAGCCCCAGCATTTT
CSASLTPRGPNQPQHF
>-|TRBV5-6|-|TRBJ1-1
TGTGCCAGCAGCTCGGGTGGGGGGGACACTGAAGCTTTCTTT
CASSSGGGDTEAFF
>-|TRBV9|-|TRBJ2-3
TGTGCCAGCAGCGTAGCCCAGCGTAGCACAGATACGCAGTATTTT
CASSVAQRSTDTQYF
>-|TRBV30|-|TRBJ2-1
TGTGCCTGGAGTGGCCAGGGCAATGAGCAGTTCTTC
CAWSGQGNEQFF
>TRBD2|TRBV5-1|-|TRBJ2-7
TGCGCCAGCACCACAGGGACTAGCGGGTACGAGCAGTACTTC
CASTTGTSGYEQYF
>TRBD2|TRBV2|-|TRBJ2-5
TGTGCCAGCAGTGTTGCGGGGGGGCGTGTGACCCAGTACTTC
CASSVAGGRVTQYF
>-|TRBV4-3|-|TRBJ1-5
TGCGCCAGCAGCCAAGACCGGGTACAGCCCCAGCATTTT
CASSQDRVQPQHF
>-|TRBV18|-|TRBJ1-5
TGTGCCAGCTCGCACCAGGGTAGCAATCAGCCCCAGCATTTT
CASSHQGSNQPQHF
>TRBD1|TRBV27|-|TRBJ2-7
TGTGCCAGCAGCCAATGGGGACAGAACTACGAGCAGTACTTC
CASSQWGQNYEQYF
>-|TRBV19|-|TRBJ1-1
TGTGCCAGTAGGGGCTCTGAAGCTTTCTTT
CASRGSEAFF
>TRBD1|TRBV7-6|-|TRBJ1-2
TGTGCCAGCAGCCCCCGACAGGGGAACTACGGCTACACCTTC
CASSPRQGNYGYTF
>-|TRBV7-3|-|TRBJ1-2
TGTGCCAGCAGCCGCCCAGGGGCCTATGGCTACACCTTC
CASSRPGAYGYTF
>TRBD1|TRBV5-5|-|TRBJ1-2
TGTGCCAGCAGCACTACGGACAGGTCGGGCTACACCTTC
CASSTTDRSGYTF
>-|TRBV15|-|TRBJ2-3
TGTGCCACCAGCAGTCGCGGACTGTTAGGCACAGATACGCAGTATTTT
CATSSRGLLGTDTQYF
>TRBD1|TRBV4-1|-|TRBJ1-3
TGCGCCAGCAGCCAAGAAGTCAGGGGGCGCGAGGTCACTGGAAACACCATATATTTT
CASSQEVRGREVTGNTIYF
>-|TRBV6-2/TRBV6-3|-|TRBJ1-5
TGTACCAGCAGTTACCCACATAGGGGTAGCAATCAGCCCCAGCATTTT
CTSSYPHRGSNQPQHF
>-|TRBV6-5|-|TRBJ1-1
TGTGCCAGCAGTCCACAGGGAACTGAAGCTTTCTTT
CASSPQGTEAFF
>TRBD2|TRBV19|few|TRBJ2-7
TGTGCCAGTAGCATCTTCGGGGGGAAGCAGTACTTC
CASSIFGGKQYF
>TRBD1|TRBV30|-|TRBJ1-1
TGTGCCTGGAGCTTTCCCCAGGGGGGAGGCACTGAAGCTTTCTTT
CAWSFPQGGGTEAFF